The 13 T cell receptor beta chains given below trace back to one sample, sequenced in a study of graft-versus-host responses after intestinal transplantation. Assay used: immunoSEQ multiplex PCR; TCRdb lists only in-frame clones, some missing. The sample lists around 100,000 clones, 87% seen once, with roughly 1% in the top ten. Their antigens remain unidentified. The source was unstimulated CD4+ T cells sorted from spleen or lymph node cells, collected before transplant. Receptor source: a human donor who was the organ donor for an intestinal transplant.

The V gene is TRBV25-1, the J gene TRBJ2-5; tentative D call: TRBD2 (6 bases). This CDR3 has 13 amino acids. Trimming shortened V by 8 bases and J by 5 bases, and 15 bases separated the two germline ends. Germline V gene data show CDR1 as MGHDK and CDR2 as SYGVNS. The CDR3 nucleotides read TGTGCCAGCCGAACTAGCAGGGCGGAGACCCAGTACTTC. This gives the protein CASRTSRAETQYF.

A few counts support this clone. The genes are TRBV7-9 and TRBJ1-4; D is unclear. CDR1 is SEHNR and CDR2 is FQNEAQ in the germline V gene (reference sequence). This CDR3 has 14 residues. V was trimmed by 1 base and J by 3 bases, leaving 6 bases between them. The CDR3: CASSLDGPNEKLFF. For the CDR3, the DNA is TGTGCCAGCAGCTTAGACGGACCTAATGAAAAACTGTTTTTT.

The CDR3 sequence: CASGEVTEAFF. DNA for the CDR3: TGTGCTTCAGGGGAGGTCACTGAAGCTTTCTTT. This chain links TRBV10-3 with TRBJ1-1, with a weak D call TRBD1 (6 bases). There are 11 residues in the CDR3. CDR1 ENHRY and CDR2 SYGVKD come from the germline V gene.

The J gene is TRBJ2-2, the V gene TRBV7-3; 9 positions match TRBD1. The trim removed 7 bases at V and 3 bases at J, leaving 6 bases unmatched. The CDR3 spans 15 residues. The germline V gene encodes CDR1 SGHTA and CDR2 FQGTGA. The CDR3 here is CASKAGTGYTGELFF. CDR3 nucleotide sequence: TGTGCCAGCAAAGCCGGGACAGGGTACACCGGGGAGCTGTTTTTT.

The chain recombines TRBV12-5 with TRBJ1-1, with D perhaps TRBD1 (6 bases). V was pared by 7 bases and J by 1 base, with 10 bases between. Germline-derived CDR1 and CDR2 are LGHNT and FRNRAP. The CDR3 is 13 residues long. CDR3 residues: CASAEDRNTEAFF. CDR3 coding DNA: TGTGCTAGTGCCGAGGACAGGAACACTGAAGCTTTCTTT.

J is TRBJ2-2 and V is TRBV11-3; 12 positions agree with TRBD1. The V gene's germline CDR1 is SGHNT and CDR2 YENEEA. The trim removed 5 bases at V and 5 bases at J, leaving 9 bases unmatched. This CDR3 is 17 amino acids long. The CDR3 region is CASSPGTGGASTGELFF. CDR3 sequence (DNA): TGTGCCAGCAGCCCCGGGACAGGGGGCGCGTCTACCGGGGAGCTGTTTTTT.

In DNA, the CDR3 is TGTGCCAGCAGTGCGAACCGGGGGGGCTCGAACACCGGGGAGCTGTTTTTT. The encoded protein is CASSANRGGSNTGELFF. The J gene is TRBJ2-2, the V gene TRBV25-1; 8 nucleotides agree with TRBD2. CDR1 is MGHDK and CDR2 is SYGVNS in the germline V gene. The V and J ends lost 4 bases and 0 bases, in that order; junction bases with no gene match: 7. There are 17 residues in the CDR3.

The chain is built from TRBV5-1 and TRBJ1-1, with D maybe TRBD1 (5 bases). Germline-derived CDR1 and CDR2 are SGHRS and YFSETQ. The CDR3 loop spans 16 amino acids. Trimming stripped 2 bases from V and 5 bases from J, with 19 bases between. CDR3 sequence reads: CASSLSVRAVGTEAFF. The CDR3 DNA sequence: TGCGCCAGCAGCTTATCGGTCAGGGCTGTTGGAACTGAAGCTTTCTTT.

CDR3 bases: TGCGCCAGCAGCTTGCCAGGGGTTAGCGACAATGAGCAGTTCTTC. This sequence encodes CASSLPGVSDNEQFF. V and J are TRBV5-1 and TRBJ2-1; D is possibly TRBD1 (6 bases). V lost 1 base and J lost 5, with 13 bases in between. The length of the CDR3 is 15 residues. From germline, CDR1 is SGHRS and CDR2 YFSETQ. Full variable domain (outside the CDR3, taken from reference TRBV5-1 and TRBJ2-1): KAGVTQTPRYLIKTRGQQVTLSCSPISGHRSVSWYQQTPGQGLQFLFEYFSETQRNKGNFPGRFSGRQFSNSRSEMNVSTLELGDSALYLCASSLPGVSDNEQFFGPGTRLTVL.

The V and J genes are TRBV5-4 and TRBJ1-3, with D maybe TRBD1 (5 bases). Per the germline V gene, CDR1 is SGHNT and CDR2 is YYREEE (reference sequence). This CDR3 contains 16 residues. V was pared by 3 bases and J by 0 bases, with 13 bases between. CDR3 loop: CASSSRGAISGNTIYF. The CDR3 DNA is TGTGCCAGCAGCTCTCGCGGGGCGATCTCTGGAAACACCATATATTTT.

The DNA for the CDR3 is TGTGCCAGCAGCTTGCGGAGACTAGCGGGGGGTGGAGAGACCCAGTACTTC. Protein sequence: CASSLRRLAGGGETQYF. The chain carries TRBV5-6 and TRBJ2-5, with TRBD2 identical over 13 bases. The CDR3 is 17 amino acids. In germline, CDR1 is SGHDT, CDR2 YYEEEE. With V trimmed by 1 base and J by 4 bases, 7 bases remained unmatched.

J is TRBJ2-5 and V is TRBV7-2; 8 nucleotides align to TRBD2. Trimming took 1 base from V and 1 from J; bases not matched to a gene: 5. From germline, CDR1 is SGHTA and CDR2 FQGNSA. CDR3 size: 16 residues. CDR3 protein: CASSLGAAGAQETQYF. CDR3 bases: TGTGCCAGCAGCTTAGGGGCAGCGGGGGCCCAAGAGACCCAGTACTTC.

The chain couples TRBV6-1 to TRBJ2-7; TRBD1 is a possible D gene (6 bases). V gave up 3 bases and J gave up 2 bases, with 14 bases separating them. Germline V gives CDR1 MNHNS, CDR2 SASEGT. The CDR3 length is 15 residues. The CDR3 DNA follows: TGTGCCAGCAGTGATTGGGGGCAGGTGGCCTACGAGCAGTACTTC. Its translation: CASSDWGQVAYEQYF.